This T cell receptor beta chain was sequenced for a study of blood T cell repertoires in COVID-19. Study in general: T cells, B-cell-depleted T cells, or PBMCs supplied cDNA or gDNA.

The CDR3 spans 15 residues. CDR1 is GTSNPN and CDR2 is SVGIG in the germline V gene (reference sequence). The germline V and J ends were trimmed by 2 bases and 2 bases, with 14 bases remaining between them. This clone is a singleton in its sample. Repertoires were generated with immunoSEQ multiplex PCR, while TCRdb's copy carries only in-frame clones and drops some. The table lists approximately 52,000 clones, under 95% of them singletons, with about 3.4% in the top ten. This clonotype was sampled from a man aged 45-60 years with acute or convalescent COVID-19. Sequencing input: peripheral blood. The chain uses TRBV30 and TRBJ2-3; D is perhaps TRBD1 (5 bases). CDR3 bases: TGTGCCTGGAGTTCCGGGCAGGGTCTCACAGATACGCAGTATTTT. It yields the protein CAWSSGQGLTDTQYF.